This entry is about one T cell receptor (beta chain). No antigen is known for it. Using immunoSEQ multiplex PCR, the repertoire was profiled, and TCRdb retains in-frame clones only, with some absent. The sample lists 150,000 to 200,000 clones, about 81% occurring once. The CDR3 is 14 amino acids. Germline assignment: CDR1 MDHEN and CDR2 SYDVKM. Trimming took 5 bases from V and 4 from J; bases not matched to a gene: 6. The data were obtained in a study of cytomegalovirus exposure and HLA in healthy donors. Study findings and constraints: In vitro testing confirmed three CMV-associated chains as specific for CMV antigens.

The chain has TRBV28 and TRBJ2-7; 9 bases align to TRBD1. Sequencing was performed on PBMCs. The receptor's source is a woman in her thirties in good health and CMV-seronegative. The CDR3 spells CASSAYRGLYEQYF. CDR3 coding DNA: TGTGCCAGCAGTGCATACAGGGGGCTTTACGAGCAGTACTTC.